This T cell receptor beta chain is drawn from a study of blood T cell repertoires in COVID-19. The CDR3 covers 17 residues. Trimming removed 4 bases from V and 4 bases from J, with 17 bases in between. From germline, CDR1 is SEHNR and CDR2 FQNEAQ (reference sequence). TCRdb's copy holds only in-frame clones and misses some; the assay was immunoSEQ multiplex PCR. The sample has around 65,000 clones; roughly 80% are singletons. The clonotype comes from a woman aged 80 or over with active or convalescent COVID-19. V gene TRBV7-9 combines with J gene TRBJ2-6; D remains ambiguous. Sequencing used peripheral blood. In DNA, the CDR3 is TGTGCCAGCAGCTCAGGTGCCTCCTTGCTGGGGGCCAACGTCCTGACTTTC. This gives the protein CASSSGASLLGANVLTF.